This T cell receptor beta chain was identified during a study of T cells after posttransplantation cyclophosphamide. Cyclophosphamide on days +3 and +4 followed busulfan-fludarabine conditioning and a marrow graft. By share of the sample, this clone is medium-sized (0.01 to 0.1%). The data were produced by immunoSEQ multiplex PCR, yet TCRdb's version contains in-frame clones alone and is incomplete. This sample carries 2,500 to 3,500 clones, none of them present only once. The clonotype originates from a female patient in her fifties who received an allogeneic stem cell transplant from a related donor, was CMV-positive, and had no GVHD. Some T cells may be provided by the graft donor. This material consisted of PBMCs, taken after allogeneic stem cell transplant with posttransplant cyclophosphamide.

The CDR3 spells CASSQGYTEAFF. For the CDR3, the DNA is TGTGCCAGCAGTCAGGGCTACACTGAAGCTTTCTTT. The gene calls are TRBV12-3 or TRBV12-4 and TRBJ1-1, with D possibly being TRBD1 (5 bases). V shed 5 bases and J shed 3 bases, with 7 bases lying between them. The CDR3 runs to 12 residues.